This T cell receptor (beta chain) is drawn from a study of blood T cells in healthy people across ages. Findings of the study overall: Older age went with lower TCR beta diversity per million T cells, in a roughly linear way. A conclusive naive versus antigen-experienced comparison was prevented by the unsorted PBMCs.

A J-beta primer mix and a sample-barcoded 5' primer were used in a second PCR of roughly 7 to 12 cycles. TCRdb re-called the 5' RACE reads through MiXCR, storing one row per CDR3 protein. Among about 1.5 million distinct CDR3 sequences listed, about 45% were seen once. This clonotype appeared many times. Its target is not known. The source of this sequence is a woman between 18 and 29 years old in good health. Sequenced input: blood.

The CDR3 DNA reads as TGTGCCAGCAGCCTACAGGGGCCTCTCTCCTACGAGCAGTACTTC. This sequence encodes CASSLQGPLSYEQYF. V gene TRBV6-5 combines with J gene TRBJ2-7, with 7 bases identical to TRBD1. From germline, CDR1 is MNHEY and CDR2 SVGAGI. With 6 bases clipped from V and 0 bases from J, the junction kept 8 bases outside the gene matches. This CDR3 spans 15 amino acids.